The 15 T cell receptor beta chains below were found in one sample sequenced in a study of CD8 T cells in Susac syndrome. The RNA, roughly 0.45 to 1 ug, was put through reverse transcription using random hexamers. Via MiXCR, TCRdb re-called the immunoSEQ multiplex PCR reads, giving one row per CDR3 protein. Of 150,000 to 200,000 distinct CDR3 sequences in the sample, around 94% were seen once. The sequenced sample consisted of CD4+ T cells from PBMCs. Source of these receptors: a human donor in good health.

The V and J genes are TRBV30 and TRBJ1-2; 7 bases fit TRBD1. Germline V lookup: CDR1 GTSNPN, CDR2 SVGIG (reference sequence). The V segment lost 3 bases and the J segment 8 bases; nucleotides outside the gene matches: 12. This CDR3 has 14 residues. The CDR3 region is CAWRLGQGGEGYTF. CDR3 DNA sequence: TGTGCCTGGAGACTAGGTCAGGGGGGGGAAGGCTACACCTTC. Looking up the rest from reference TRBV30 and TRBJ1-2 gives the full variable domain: SQTIHQWPATLVQPVGSPLSLECTVEGTSNPNLYWYRQAAGRGLQLLFYSVGIGQISSEVPQNLSASRPQDRQFILSSKKLLLSDSGFYLCAWRLGQGGEGYTFGSGTRLTVV.

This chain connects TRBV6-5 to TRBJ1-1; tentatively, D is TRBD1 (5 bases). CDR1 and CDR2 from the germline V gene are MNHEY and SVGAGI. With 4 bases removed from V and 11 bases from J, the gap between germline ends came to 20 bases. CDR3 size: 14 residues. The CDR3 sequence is CASSSENEQARAFF. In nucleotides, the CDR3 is TGTGCCAGCAGTTCAGAGAACGAACAGGCCAGGGCTTTCTTT.

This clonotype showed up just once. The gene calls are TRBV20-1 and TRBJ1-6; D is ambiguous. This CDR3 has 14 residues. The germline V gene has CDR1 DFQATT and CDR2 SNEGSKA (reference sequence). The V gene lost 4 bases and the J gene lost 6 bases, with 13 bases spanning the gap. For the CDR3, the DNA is TGCAGTGCTACGGCGGTAGGGAGTAATTCACCCCTCCACTTT. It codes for CSATAVGSNSPLHF.

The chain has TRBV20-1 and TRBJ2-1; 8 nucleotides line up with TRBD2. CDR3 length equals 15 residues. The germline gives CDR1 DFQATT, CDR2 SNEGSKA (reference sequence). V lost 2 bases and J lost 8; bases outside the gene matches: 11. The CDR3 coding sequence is TGCAGTGCTAGATCCGGGCGTGCGGGGGGCTATGAGCAGTTCTTC. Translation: CSARSGRAGGYEQFF.

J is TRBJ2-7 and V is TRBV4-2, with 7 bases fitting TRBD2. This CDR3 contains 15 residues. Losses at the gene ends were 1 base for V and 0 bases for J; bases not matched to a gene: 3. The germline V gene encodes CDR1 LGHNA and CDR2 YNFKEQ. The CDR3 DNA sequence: TGTGCCAGCAGCCAAGGTGGGGGGGACTCCTACGAGCAGTACTTC. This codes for CASSQGGGDSYEQYF.

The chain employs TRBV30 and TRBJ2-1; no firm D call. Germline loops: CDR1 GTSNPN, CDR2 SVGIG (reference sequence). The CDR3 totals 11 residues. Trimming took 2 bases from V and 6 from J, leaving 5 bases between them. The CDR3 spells CAWSWPNEQFF. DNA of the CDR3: TGTGCCTGGAGTTGGCCCAATGAGCAGTTCTTC.

In DNA, the CDR3 is TGTGCCTGGATTCACCCGACAGGGTCCGGGGAGCTGTTTTTT. Translating it yields CAWIHPTGSGELFF. The rearrangement joins TRBV30 to TRBJ2-2, with TRBD1 matching 7 bases. CDR1 is GTSNPN, CDR2 SVGIG, per germline (reference sequence). The CDR3 has 14 residues. The V gene end was trimmed by 4 bases and the J gene end by 6 bases; junction bases not matched to a gene: 8.

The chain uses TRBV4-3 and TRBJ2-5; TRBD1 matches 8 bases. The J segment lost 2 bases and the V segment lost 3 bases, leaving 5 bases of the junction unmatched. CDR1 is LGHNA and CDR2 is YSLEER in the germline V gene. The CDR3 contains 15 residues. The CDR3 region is CASSQIDRGQETQYF. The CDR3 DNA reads TGCGCCAGCAGCCAGATTGACAGGGGACAAGAGACCCAGTACTTC.

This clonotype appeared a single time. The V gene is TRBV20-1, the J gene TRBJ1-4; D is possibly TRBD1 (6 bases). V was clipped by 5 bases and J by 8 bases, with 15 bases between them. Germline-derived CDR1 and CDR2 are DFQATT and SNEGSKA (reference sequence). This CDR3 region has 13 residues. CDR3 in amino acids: CSASQGLEEKLFF. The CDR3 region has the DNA TGCAGTGCTTCACAGGGCCTTGAAGAAAAACTGTTTTTT.

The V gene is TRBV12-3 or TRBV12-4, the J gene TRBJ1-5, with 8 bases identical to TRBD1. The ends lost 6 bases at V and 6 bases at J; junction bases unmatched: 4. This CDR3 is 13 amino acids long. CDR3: CASSTGQGQPQHF. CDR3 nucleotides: TGTGCCAGCAGCACTGGACAGGGTCAGCCCCAGCATTTT.

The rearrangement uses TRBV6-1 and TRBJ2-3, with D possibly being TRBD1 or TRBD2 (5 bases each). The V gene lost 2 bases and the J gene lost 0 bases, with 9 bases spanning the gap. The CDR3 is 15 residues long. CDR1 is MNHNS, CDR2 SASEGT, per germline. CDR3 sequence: CASSELGPSTDTQYF. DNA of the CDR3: TGTGCCAGCAGTGAACTGGGACCGAGCACAGATACGCAGTATTTT.

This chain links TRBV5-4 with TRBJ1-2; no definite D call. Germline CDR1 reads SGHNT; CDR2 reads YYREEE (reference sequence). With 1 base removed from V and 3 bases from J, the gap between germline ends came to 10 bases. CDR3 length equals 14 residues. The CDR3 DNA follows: TGTGCCAGCAGCTTGCCGGGGAAGGACTATGGCTACACCTTC. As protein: CASSLPGKDYGYTF.

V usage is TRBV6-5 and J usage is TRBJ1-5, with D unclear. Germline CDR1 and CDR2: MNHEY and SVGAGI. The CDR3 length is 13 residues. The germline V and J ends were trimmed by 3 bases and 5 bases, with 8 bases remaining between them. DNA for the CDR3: TGTGCCAGCAGTTATGAAAGGGATCAGCCCCAGCATTTT. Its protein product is CASSYERDQPQHF.

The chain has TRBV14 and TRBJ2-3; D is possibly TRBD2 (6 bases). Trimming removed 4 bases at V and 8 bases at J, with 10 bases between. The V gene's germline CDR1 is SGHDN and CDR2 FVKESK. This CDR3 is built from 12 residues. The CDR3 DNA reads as TGTGCCAGCAGCCCGGGGCGGGGTACGCAGTATTTT. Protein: CASSPGRGTQYF.

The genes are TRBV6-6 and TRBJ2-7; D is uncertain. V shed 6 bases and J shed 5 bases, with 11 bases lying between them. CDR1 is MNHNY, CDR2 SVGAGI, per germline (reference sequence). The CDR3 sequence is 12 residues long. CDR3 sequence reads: CASSLGRDEQYF. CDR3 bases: TGTGCCAGCAGCCTGGGTCGGGACGAGCAGTACTTC.